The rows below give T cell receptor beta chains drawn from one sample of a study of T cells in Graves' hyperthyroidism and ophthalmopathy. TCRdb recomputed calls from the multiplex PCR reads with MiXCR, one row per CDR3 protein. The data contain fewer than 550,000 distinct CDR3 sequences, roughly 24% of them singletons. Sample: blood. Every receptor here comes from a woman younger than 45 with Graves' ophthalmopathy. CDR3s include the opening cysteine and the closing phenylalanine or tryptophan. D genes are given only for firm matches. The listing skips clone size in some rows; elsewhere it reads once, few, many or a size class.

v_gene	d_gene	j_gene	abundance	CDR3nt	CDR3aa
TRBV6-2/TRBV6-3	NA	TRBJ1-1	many	TGTGCCAGCAGTAAGTTCGAGAACACTGAAGCTTTCTTT	CASSKFENTEAFF
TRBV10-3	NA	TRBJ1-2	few	TGTGCCATCAGTGAGGGGGGAAACTATGGCTACACCTTC	CAISEGGNYGYTF
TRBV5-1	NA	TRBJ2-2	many	TGCGCCAGCAGCTTGGCCCCCGCAGGACCGAACACCGGGGAGCTGTTTTTT	CASSLAPAGPNTGELFF
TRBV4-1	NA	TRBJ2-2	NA	TGCGCCAGCAGCCAAACAGGATGGGACACCGGGGAGCTGTTTTTT	CASSQTGWDTGELFF
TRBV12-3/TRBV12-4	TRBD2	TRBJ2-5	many	TGTGCCAGCAGTAGGACTAGCGGGGGAAACCAAGAGACCCAGTACTTC	CASSRTSGGNQETQYF
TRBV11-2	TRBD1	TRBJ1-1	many	TGTGCCAGCAGCCGGGGACAGGGGTCCCGAGCTTTCTTT	CASSRGQGSRAFF
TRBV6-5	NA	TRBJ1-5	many	TGTGCCAGCAGTTTAGCAGAAGATCAGCCCCAGCATTTT	CASSLAEDQPQHF
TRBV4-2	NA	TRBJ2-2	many	TGTGCCAGCAGCCCCTTGCGCGAGGGGGAGCTGTTTTTT	CASSPLREGELFF
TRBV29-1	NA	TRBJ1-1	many	TGCAGCGCCAAGGGGCTTACTGAAGCTTTCTTT	CSAKGLTEAFF
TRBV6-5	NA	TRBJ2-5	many	TGTGCCAGCAGTTTATCTACAACCCACAGGGATTCTAAAGAGACCCAGTACTTC	CASSLSTTHRDSKETQYF
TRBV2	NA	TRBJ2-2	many	TGTGCCAGCAGTTTAGTTGGGGAGCTAAGGACCGGGGAGCTGTTTTTT	CASSLVGELRTGELFF
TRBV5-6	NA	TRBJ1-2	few	TGTGCCAGCAGCCCAGGACGGACAAACTATGGCTACACCTTC	CASSPGRTNYGYTF
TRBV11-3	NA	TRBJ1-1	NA	TGTGCCAGCAGCAAAGGACCCGACACTGAAGCTTTCTTT	CASSKGPDTEAFF
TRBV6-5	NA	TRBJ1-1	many	TGTGCCAGCAGTTACATTAGTGGGGGGAGGAAGGGAACTGAAGCTTTCTTT	CASSYISGGRKGTEAFF
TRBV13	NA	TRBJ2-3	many	TGTGCCAGCAGCCCAGTGGGCAGGTTTCCTTCCGATACGCAGTATTTT	CASSPVGRFPSDTQYF
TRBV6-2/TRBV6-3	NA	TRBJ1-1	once	TGTGCCAGCAGTTACGCAGCAGGAGCTTTCTTT	CASSYAAGAFF
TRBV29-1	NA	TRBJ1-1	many	TGCAGCGCTAGGGGACTACGAGCTGAAGCTTTCTTT	CSARGLRAEAFF
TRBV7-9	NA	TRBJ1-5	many	TGTGCCAGCAGCCGGGGGGACGGGCAGCCCCAGCATTTT	CASSRGDGQPQHF
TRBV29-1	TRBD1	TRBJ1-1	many	TGCAGCGCCAGACAGGGACAAGCCCTTGAAGCTTTCTTT	CSARQGQALEAFF
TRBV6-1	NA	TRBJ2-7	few	TGTGCCAGCAGTGGGACCGTTTTTCGGGACGAGCAGTACTTC	CASSGTVFRDEQYF
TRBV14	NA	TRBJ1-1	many	TGTGCCAGCAGCCAAGCTTTCGGGGGCGCTGAAGCTTTCTTT	CASSQAFGGAEAFF
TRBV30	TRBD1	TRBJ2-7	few	TGTGCCGGGTCCGGGACAGGGGACTACGAGCAGTACTTC	CAGSGTGDYEQYF
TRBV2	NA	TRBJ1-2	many	TGTGCCAGCAAGTTGGAAGGGACGTATGGCTACACCTTC	CASKLEGTYGYTF
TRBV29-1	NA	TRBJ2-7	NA	TGCAGCGTTGTAAGTGGGCAGGTCTCCTACGAGCAGTACTTC	CSVVSGQVSYEQYF
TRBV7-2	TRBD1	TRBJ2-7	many	TGTGCCAGCAGCCCCATCCCCACGGGACAGACCTACGAGCAGTACTTC	CASSPIPTGQTYEQYF
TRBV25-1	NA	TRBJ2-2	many	TGTGCCAGCAGCCAAGGGGGGAGTTGGGAGCTGTTTTTT	CASSQGGSWELFF
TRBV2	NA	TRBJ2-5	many	TGTGCCAGCAGTGAAAGACTAGTAAGCGAGACCCAGTACTTC	CASSERLVSETQYF
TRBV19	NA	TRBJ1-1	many	TGTGCCACCGGGAGGTTGGGGAACACTGAAGCTTTCTTT	CATGRLGNTEAFF
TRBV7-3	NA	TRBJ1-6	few	TGTGCCAGCAGCGAACAAAGCACAGGGAATTCACCCCTCCACTTT	CASSEQSTGNSPLHF
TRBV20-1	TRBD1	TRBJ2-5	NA	TGCAGTGTCGTACTCCCCGGGACAGGTCCCGGCGGGACCCAGTACTTC	CSVVLPGTGPGGTQYF
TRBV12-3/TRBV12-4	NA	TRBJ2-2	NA	TGTGCCAGCGGTCGCCCGCGGGGCGGGGAGCTGTTTTTT	CASGRPRGGELFF
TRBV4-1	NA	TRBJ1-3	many	TGCGCCAGCAGCCAAGATGGGGCGGGTTCTGGAAACACCATATATTTT	CASSQDGAGSGNTIYF
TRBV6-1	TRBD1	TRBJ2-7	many	TGTGCCAGCAGTGCCCAATGGACAGGGAGCTCCTACGAGCAGTACTTC	CASSAQWTGSSYEQYF
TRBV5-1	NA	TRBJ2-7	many	TGCGCCAGCCCCCTCCGGGACAGCGGGCCGTACGAGCAGTACTTC	CASPLRDSGPYEQYF
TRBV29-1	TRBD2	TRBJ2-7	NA	TGCAGCGTCAACCTAGCGGAGGGAAGCTCCTACGAGCAGTACTTC	CSVNLAEGSSYEQYF
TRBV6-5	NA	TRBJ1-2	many	TGTGCCAGCAGTTACTCCCGAATAGTCTACACCTTC	CASSYSRIVYTF
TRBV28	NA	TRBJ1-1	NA	TGTGCCAGCAGTTTCCCCCTCCTTGTCGACAGGCACACTGAAGCTTTCTTT	CASSFPLLVDRHTEAFF